Below, 23 T cell receptor beta chains from the same sample are listed, as sequenced in a study of breast tumors, draining lymph nodes, adjacent tissues. TCRdb fed the multiplex PCR reads into MiXCR, producing one record per CDR3 protein. The sample has approximately 300,000 distinct CDR3 sequences; about 33% are singletons. Axillary draining lymph nodes of breast cancer patients supplied the node samples. Sequencing input: axillary lymph node tissue. These receptor sequences come from a female donor with breast cancer. Some clones in this sample may be carry-over from other donors' samples.

In regard to this clonotype: A junction end diverges from the germline sequence, so it may reflect a read error. This sequence joins TRBV14 and TRBJ2-1, with 10 bases identical to TRBD2. The CDR3 runs 14 residues. Looked up from germline, CDR1 is SGHDN and CDR2 is FVKESK. This CDR3 is CASRTSGSYNEQSF. The CDR3 bases are TGTGCCAGCAGGACTAGCGGGTCGTACAATGAGCAGTCCTTC. The complete variable domain, with remaining parts taken from reference TRBV14 and TRBJ2-1, reads EAGVTQFPSHSVIEKGQTVTLRCDPISGHDNLYWYRRVMGKEIKFLLHFVKESKQDESGMPNNRFLAERTGGTYSTLKVQPAELEDSGVYFCASRTSGSYNEQSFGPGTRLTVL.

This clonotype was seen repeatedly, ten times or more. CDR3 sequence: CASSTRTGTYGYTF. CDR3 nucleotides: TGTGCCAGCAGTACCCGGACAGGGACCTATGGCTACACCTTC. This rearrangement joins TRBV12-3 or TRBV12-4 to TRBJ1-2, with 8 nucleotides matching TRBD1. The CDR3 loop spans 14 amino acids. The trim removed 5 bases at V and 4 bases at J, leaving 6 bases unmatched.

This clonotype was seen many times. This rearrangement joins TRBV19 to TRBJ2-2; D is perhaps TRBD1 or TRBD2 (5 bases each). The CDR3 length is 15 residues. Germline lookup yields CDR1 LNHDA and CDR2 SQIVND (reference sequence). V lost 8 bases, J lost 7 bases, and 20 bases lay in between. The CDR3 coding sequence is TGTGCCAGTCGATTTTCTAGAGGGGTTGGCGGGGAGCTGTTTTTT. Its translation is CASRFSRGVGGELFF.

This clonotype was detected ten times or more. This chain links TRBV7-6 with TRBJ2-1; 9 bases map to TRBD1. Losses at the gene ends were 1 base for V and 1 base for J; bases not matched to a gene: 5. Looked up from germline, CDR1 is SGHVS and CDR2 is FNYEAQ. This CDR3 is 17 amino acids long. CDR3 sequence reads: CASSLVMGTGSYNEQFF. In DNA, the CDR3 is TGTGCCAGCAGCTTAGTGATGGGGACAGGGTCCTACAATGAGCAGTTCTTC.

This clonotype showed up many times. The chain carries TRBV5-6 and TRBJ2-2, with 7 bases matching TRBD2. V gave up 4 bases and J gave up 7 bases; unmatched junction bases: 13. The CDR3 covers 16 residues. Germline assignment: CDR1 SGHDT and CDR2 YYEEEE. The CDR3: CASSPGGRGFGGELFF. The CDR3 DNA sequence: TGTGCCAGCAGCCCCGGCGGGAGAGGTTTTGGCGGGGAGCTGTTTTTT.

This clonotype was seen ten or more times. V and J are TRBV5-8 and TRBJ1-6, with D unclear. From germline, CDR1 is SGHTS and CDR2 YDEGEE. This CDR3 has 12 residues. V was cut by 0 bases and J by 9 bases, with 4 bases left in between. The chain's CDR3 is CASSLDFSPLHF. For the CDR3, the DNA is TGTGCCAGCAGCTTGGATTTTTCACCCCTCCACTTT.

This clonotype was recorded at least ten times. The chain links TRBV20-1 to TRBJ2-1, with unresolved D. V gave up 6 bases and J gave up 9 bases, with 15 bases separating them. The V gene's germline CDR1 is DFQATT and CDR2 SNEGSKA (reference sequence). The CDR3 sequence is 12 residues long. Here the CDR3 DNA reads TGCAGTGCCACCTGGCCCTCGGGTGAGCAGTTCTTC. Residues: CSATWPSGEQFF.

The chain carries TRBV20-1 and TRBJ2-1; D is unclear. Trimming took 3 bases from V and 12 from J, leaving 3 bases between them. Looked up from germline, CDR1 is DFQATT and CDR2 is SNEGSKA (reference sequence). The length of the CDR3 is 8 residues. This CDR3 reads CSASGQFF. The DNA of the CDR3 is TGCAGTGCTAGTGGGCAGTTCTTC.

Concerning this clonotype itself: A single base separates this from a much larger clone, so it may be a read error. The chain joins TRBV30 to TRBJ1-4, with D hard to call. The CDR3 has 11 amino acids. V shed 1 base and J shed 10 bases, with 7 bases lying between them. Germline V gene lookup returns CDR1 GTSNPN and CDR2 SVGIG (reference sequence). Here the CDR3 DNA reads TGTGCCTGGAGTGGGAGGGTAAAACTGTTTTTT. Translation: CAWSGRVKLFF. The full variable domain, with the rest looked up from reference TRBV30 and TRBJ1-4, is SQTIHQWPATLVQPVGSPLSLECTVEGTSNPNLYWYRQAAGRGLQLLFYSVGIGQISSEVPQNLSASRPQDRQFILSSKKLLLSDSGFYLCAWSGRVKLFFGSGTQLSVL.

The chain joins TRBV5-6 to TRBJ2-7; D gene ambiguous. The CDR3 covers 15 residues. The germline V and J ends were trimmed by 1 base and 5 bases, with 16 bases remaining between them. Germline V lookup: CDR1 SGHDT, CDR2 YYEEEE. CDR3 DNA: TGTGCCAGCAGCTTGCCCGGACCAGGCTTTCACGAGCAGTACTTC. It translates to CASSLPGPGFHEQYF.

The gene calls are TRBV29-1 and TRBJ1-2, with TRBD1 identical over 7 bases. Trimming took 6 bases from V and 8 from J; bases not matched to a gene: 3. Germline-derived CDR1 and CDR2 are SQVTM and ANQGSEA. This CDR3 spans 10 amino acids. This chain's CDR3 is CSVTGVGYTF. For the CDR3, the DNA is TGCAGCGTCACAGGGGTAGGCTACACCTTC.

This clonotype has just a few counts. The chain uses TRBV27 and TRBJ2-3; D is unresolved. V lost 6 bases and J 5 bases, leaving 9 bases between the germline ends. Looked up from germline, CDR1 is MNHEY and CDR2 is SMNVEV (reference sequence). This CDR3 region has 12 residues. The CDR3 protein is CASRANKDTQYF. The CDR3 nucleotides read TGTGCCAGCAGGGCCAATAAAGATACGCAGTATTTT.

This clonotype has at least ten counts. The genes are TRBV19 and TRBJ1-5, with a possible D match to TRBD1 (6 bases). Trimming left V 4 bases short and J 2 bases short, with 12 bases between. Per germline, CDR1 LNHDA and CDR2 SQIVND (reference sequence). The CDR3 contains 15 residues. The CDR3: CASSRGAGGNQPQHF. The CDR3 DNA follows: TGTGCCAGTAGTAGGGGGGCAGGGGGCAATCAGCCCCAGCATTTT.

The table lists this clonotype with many counts. The chain couples TRBV20-1 to TRBJ2-5; tentatively, D is TRBD1 (6 bases). Germline V CDR1 and CDR2: DFQATT, SNEGSKA (reference sequence). The CDR3 length is 14 residues. V was clipped by 3 bases and J by 4 bases, with 15 bases between them. The CDR3 sequence: CSARGPTGSETQYF. CDR3 sequence (DNA): TGCAGTGCTAGGGGTCCTACAGGGTCAGAGACCCAGTACTTC.

In regard to this clonotype: Without the conserved terminal phenylalanine or tryptophan, this CDR3 likely stems from a read error. This rearrangement joins TRBV11-3 to TRBJ2-1; 10 bases are shared with TRBD2. The CDR3 contains 16 residues. Germline V lookup: CDR1 SGHNT, CDR2 YENEEA. V lost 4 bases to trimming and J lost 10 bases; unmatched junction nucleotides: 13. The CDR3 loop reads CASSYRVAGGGSEQFL. In DNA form, the CDR3 reads TGTGCCAGCAGCTACAGAGTAGCGGGAGGAGGCTCGGAGCAGTTCCTC.

The J gene is TRBJ2-7, the V gene TRBV28, with D possibly TRBD1 on 6 matching bases. V was shortened by 6 bases and J by 1 base, with 10 bases between the two germline ends. The CDR3 is 13 residues long. The germline CDR1 and CDR2 sequences are MDHEN and SYDVKM. CDR3: CASRLQGSYEQYF. The DNA of the CDR3 is TGTGCCAGCAGACTGCAGGGGTCCTACGAGCAGTACTTC.

This clonotype was found many times. The chain carries TRBV6-6 and TRBJ2-3; TRBD1 or TRBD2 may be the D gene (6 bases each). Germline lookup yields CDR1 MNHNY and CDR2 SVGAGI (reference sequence). This CDR3 spans 12 amino acids. Trimming removed 5 bases at V and 14 bases at J, with 17 bases between. The DNA of the CDR3 is TGTGCCAGCAGTCCAGGGGCGGGGAGCGGGTATTTT. As protein: CASSPGAGSGYF.

This clonotype was seen a few times. V and J are TRBV12-3 or TRBV12-4 and TRBJ2-1; 8 positions match TRBD2. This CDR3 is 12 amino acids long. With V trimmed by 3 bases and J by 16 bases, 8 bases remained unmatched. CDR3 coding DNA: TGTGCCAGCAGTTTTGACGGGACTAGGATCTTCTTC. Its protein is CASSFDGTRIFF.

The rearrangement joins TRBV28 to TRBJ1-2; D is possibly TRBD1 (6 bases). The CDR3 covers 13 residues. Germline values: CDR1 MDHEN, CDR2 SYDVKM. V was pared by 2 bases and J by 7 bases, with 11 bases between. The CDR3 bases are TGTGCCAGCAGTTTACAAGCAGGGGTTGGCTACACCTTC. This sequence encodes CASSLQAGVGYTF.

This clonotype has at least ten counts. This chain joins TRBV7-2 and TRBJ1-6; TRBD1 matches 7 bases. Germline trimming cut 5 bases from V and 10 bases from J; bases unmatched to any gene: 2. The V gene's germline CDR1 is SGHTA and CDR2 FQGNSA. CDR3 length equals 12 residues. The CDR3 coding sequence is TGTGCCAGCAGCGACAGGGAATCACCCCTCCACTTT. Translating it yields CASSDRESPLHF. The complete variable domain, with remaining parts taken from reference TRBV7-2 and TRBJ1-6, reads GAGVSQSPSNKVTEKGKDVELRCDPISGHTALYWYRQSLGQGLEFLIYFQGNSAPDKSGLPSDRFSAERTGGSVSTLTIQRTQQEDSAVYLCASSDRESPLHFGNGTRLTVT.

As regards this clonotype: At one of its ends the junction is not consistent with the germline gene, which may arise from a read error. The chain uses TRBV6-5 and TRBJ1-6; 7 bases fit TRBD1. Germline CDR1 is MNHEY and CDR2 is SVGAGI. This CDR3 is 15 amino acids long. CDR3 sequence: CVSSYLRDRNSPLHF. The CDR3 DNA is TGTGTCAGCAGCTACTTAAGGGACAGAAATTCACCCCTCCACTTT.

This clonotype was seen more than once but under ten times. The rearrangement uses TRBV4-3 and TRBJ2-3, with a possible D match to TRBD2 (6 bases). Germline CDR1 and CDR2: LGHNA and YSLEER. The V gene lost 2 bases and the J gene lost 2 bases, with 23 bases spanning the gap. The CDR3 contains 19 residues. CDR3 amino acids: CASSQSWPSRERFTDTQYF. In DNA, the CDR3 is TGCGCCAGCAGCCAAAGCTGGCCCAGTCGGGAGCGTTTCACAGATACGCAGTATTTT.

This clonotype was seen ten or more times. This chain connects TRBV15 to TRBJ2-3, with a tentative D call TRBD2 (6 bases). From germline, CDR1 is LNHNV and CDR2 YYDKDF (reference sequence). The CDR3 sequence is 18 residues long. The germline V and J ends were trimmed by 0 bases and 0 bases, with 16 bases remaining between them. CDR3 coding DNA: TGTGCCACCAGCAGAGATATGCGGGATTACTCTAGCACAGATACGCAGTATTTT. Residues: CATSRDMRDYSSTDTQYF.